This TCR beta chain was sequenced in a study of graft-versus-host responses after intestinal transplantation. Processing of graft tissue released intraepithelial and lamina propria lymphocytes. This clone was counted once. CDR3 length equals 14 residues. V gave up 5 bases and J gave up 6 bases; unmatched junction bases: 3. Germline V gene data show CDR1 as MNHEY and CDR2 as SVGAGI. The method was immunoSEQ multiplex PCR; TCRdb's version includes in-frame clones alone and lacks a portion of them. The sample contains about 29,000 clones, over 60% of which appear only once. The rearrangement uses TRBV6-5 and TRBJ2-4; 11 positions match TRBD1. The sample was ileum tissue, taken 98 days after intestinal transplantation. This TCR was recovered from a human patient who received an intestinal transplant, so some T cells may come from the graft donor. DNA for the CDR3: TGTGCCAGCAGTCGAGGGACAGGGGGAAACATTCAGTACTTC. It is translated as CASSRGTGGNIQYF.